This entry lists 19 T cell receptor beta chains sequenced from one sample in a study of blood T cell repertoires in COVID-19. Some clones are missing from TCRdb's copy, which holds only in-frame ones; the method was immunoSEQ multiplex PCR. The data hold roughly 31,000 clones, with 80% to 90% observed a single time. Sequencing was performed on peripheral blood. Receptors were obtained from a man older than 75 with acute or convalescent COVID-19.

The chain employs TRBV1 and TRBJ1-1. TRBV1 is a documented pseudogene. There are 19 residues in the CDR3. The CDR3 DNA is TGCACCAGCAGCCAAGATGTGGGTAACTCGGGAGTAAAGAACACTGAAGCTTTCTTT. This sequence encodes CTSSQDVGNSGVKNTEAFF.

The chain combines TRBV7-9 with TRBJ1-4; 7 bases line up with TRBD1. V lost 6 bases to trimming and J lost 0 bases; unmatched junction nucleotides: 13. The CDR3 is 18 residues long. Looked up from germline, CDR1 is SEHNR and CDR2 is FQNEAQ (reference sequence). CDR3 coding DNA: TGTGCCAGCAGGTCGGACAGGTTCTCTGATGCAACTAATGAAAAACTGTTTTTT. Amino acids: CASRSDRFSDATNEKLFF.

V and J are TRBV4-1 and TRBJ1-1; tentative D call: TRBD1 (5 bases). Germline CDR1 and CDR2: MGHRA and YSYEKL. Deletions cut 0 bases from V and 5 bases from J, with 10 bases between. This CDR3 has 14 amino acids. CDR3 nucleotides: TGCGCCAGCAGCCAAGAAGGGAGGGGAACTGAAGCTTTCTTT. Its protein is CASSQEGRGTEAFF.

This clone was seen once. The CDR3 DNA follows: TGTGCCAGCAGCCAGCTAAGAAGAAGTTCACCCTACACCTTC. It encodes CASSQLRRSSPYTF. The V gene is TRBV3-1 (or the pseudogene TRBV3-2), the J gene TRBJ1-2; D is ambiguous. This CDR3 has 14 residues. CDR1 LGHDT and CDR2 YNNKEL come from the germline V gene (reference sequence). The V end was cut by 3 bases, the J end by 10 bases, with 18 bases between.

This clone has only one observation. V gene TRBV5-6 combines with J gene TRBJ2-1; D is perhaps TRBD2 (5 bases). V was cut by 3 bases and J by 7 bases, with 14 bases left in between. The length of the CDR3 is 14 residues. Germline V gene lookup returns CDR1 SGHDT and CDR2 YYEEEE. The CDR3 nucleotides read TGTGCCAGCAGCTCGTGGACTGCCAATAATGAGCAGTTCTTC. It yields the protein CASSSWTANNEQFF.

The rearrangement joins TRBV5-6 to TRBJ1-5; D ambiguous. The CDR3 is 16 amino acids. Germline-derived CDR1 and CDR2 are SGHDT and YYEEEE. The V end lost 4 bases, the J end lost 4 bases, and 18 bases lay between the germline ends. Here the CDR3 reads CASSPGPEARNQPQHF. The CDR3 DNA sequence: TGTGCCAGCAGCCCCGGTCCGGAGGCGAGGAATCAGCCCCAGCATTTT.

The rearrangement joins TRBV29-1 to TRBJ2-5; TRBD1 is a possible D gene (6 bases). CDR1 is SQVTM, CDR2 ANQGSEA, per germline. The CDR3 is made up of 13 amino acids. V gave up 5 bases and J gave up 6 bases, with 16 bases separating them. CDR3 coding DNA: TGCAGCGTTACCCGACCGGGACAACAGACCCAGTACTTC. This sequence encodes CSVTRPGQQTQYF.

The V and J genes are TRBV5-5 and TRBJ1-2; D not certain. From germline, CDR1 is SGHKS and CDR2 YYEKEE (reference sequence). The CDR3 spans 11 residues. V was cut by 4 bases and J by 4 bases, with 5 bases left in between. The DNA of the CDR3 is TGTGCCAGCAGCGGCAGCTATGGCTACACCTTC. Residues: CASSGSYGYTF.

This clone has a single count. This chain connects TRBV2 to TRBJ2-7, with D possibly being TRBD1 (5 bases). Germline V gene sequence: CDR1 SNHLY, CDR2 FYNNEI. V was clipped by 9 bases and J by 6 bases, with 18 bases between them. The CDR3 totals 13 residues. Written as DNA, the CDR3 is TGTGCCAGTTCCCCGGACACGCAGCGCGAGCAGTACTTC. Its translation is CASSPDTQREQYF.

The chain carries TRBV5-1 and TRBJ1-1, with 7 positions matching TRBD1. The ends lost 3 bases at V and 0 bases at J; junction bases unmatched: 8. Germline V gene sequence: CDR1 SGHRS, CDR2 YFSETQ. The CDR3 totals 16 residues. The CDR3 bases are TGCGCCAGCAGCTCTACAGGGGTAAACATGAACACTGAAGCTTTCTTT. Translated, it gives CASSSTGVNMNTEAFF.

The chain combines TRBV25-1 with TRBJ2-7; D is perhaps TRBD2 (5 bases). The CDR3 totals 14 residues. In germline, CDR1 is MGHDK, CDR2 SYGVNS. The V end was cut by 5 bases, the J end by 5 bases, with 16 bases between. CDR3 in amino acids: CASSRGDGLDEQYF. In DNA, the CDR3 is TGTGCCAGCAGTCGGGGAGACGGTCTCGACGAGCAGTACTTC.

V gene TRBV18 combines with J gene TRBJ1-2; D is ambiguous. Trimming removed 1 base at V and 3 bases at J, with 12 bases between. The CDR3 has 15 amino acids. Germline CDR1 and CDR2: KGHSH and LQKENI. CDR3 residues: CASSPRSPGYYGYTF. The CDR3 region has the DNA TGTGCCAGCTCACCACGGTCTCCGGGGTACTATGGCTACACCTTC. The entire variable domain, with the rest obtained from reference TRBV18 and TRBJ1-2, is as follows: NAGVMQNPRHLVRRRGQEARLRCSPMKGHSHVYWYRQLPEEGLKFMVYLQKENIIDESGMPKERFSAEFPKEGPSILRIQQVVRGDSAAYFCASSPRSPGYYGYTFGSGTRLTVV.

The rearrangement joins TRBV10-1 to TRBJ1-3, with a weak D call TRBD1 (6 bases). This CDR3 has 14 residues. Between the trimmed V and J ends, which lost 9 bases and 3 bases, there was a span of 15 bases. The germline CDR1 and CDR2 sequences are WNHNN and SYGVQD (reference sequence). The CDR3 region is CARLDQGHGNTIYF. In nucleotides, the CDR3 is TGCGCCAGATTAGATCAGGGACATGGAAACACCATATATTTT.

The chain carries TRBV21-1 and TRBJ2-1; TRBD2 is the table's D call and was not checked against the DNA. TRBV21-1 is tagged as a pseudogene. The CDR3 loop spans 14 amino acids. Here the CDR3 reads CASSKELIAGEQFF. The CDR3, as DNA: TGTGCCAGCAGCAAAGAACTGATTGCGGGTGAGCAGTTCTTC.

The rearrangement links TRBV5-6 to TRBJ1-2; 7 nucleotides agree with TRBD1. V was pared by 3 bases and J by 4 bases, with 9 bases of the junction left unmatched. Germline CDR1 reads SGHDT; CDR2 reads YYEEEE. CDR3 length: 15 residues. CDR3 DNA: TGTGCCAGCAGCTCCCTCGACAGGGAGAGCTATGGCTACACCTTC. This sequence encodes CASSSLDRESYGYTF.

The V gene is TRBV5-4, the J gene TRBJ2-7, with D possibly matching TRBD1 (5 bases). Trimming took 4 bases from V and 1 from J, leaving 9 bases between them. CDR1 is SGHNT, CDR2 YYREEE, per germline (reference sequence). The CDR3 has 13 residues. The CDR3 loop reads CASSRSGSYEQYF. The CDR3 DNA reads TGTGCCAGCAGCCGCTCAGGGTCCTACGAGCAGTACTTC.

The chain carries TRBV7-9 and TRBJ2-1; D not certain. V was clipped by 6 bases and J by 4 bases, with 7 bases between them. Germline loops: CDR1 SEHNR, CDR2 FQNEAQ (reference sequence). This CDR3 contains 12 residues. This CDR3 is CASRVTYNEQFF. Here the CDR3 DNA reads TGTGCCAGCAGGGTGACTTACAATGAGCAGTTCTTC.

The chain carries TRBV6-5 and TRBJ2-1; 10 bases fit TRBD1. Trimming at V came to 6 bases and at J to 2 bases, leaving 4 bases not matched to a gene. The germline V gene has CDR1 MNHEY and CDR2 SVGAGI. The CDR3 is made up of 15 amino acids. In DNA form, the CDR3 reads TGTGCCAGCAGAGACAGGGGGCGCCCCTACAATGAGCAGTTCTTC. Protein: CASRDRGRPYNEQFF.

The chain uses TRBV7-9 and TRBJ1-6; 10 bases are a match to TRBD1. Trimming at V came to 5 bases and at J to 4 bases, leaving 8 bases not matched to a gene. There are 17 residues in the CDR3. CDR1 SEHNR and CDR2 FQNEAQ come from the germline V gene (reference sequence). The CDR3 sequence: CASSPWTGGRYNSPLHF. CDR3 nucleotides: TGTGCCAGCAGCCCATGGACAGGGGGTCGATATAATTCACCCCTCCACTTT.